This T cell receptor (beta chain) was sequenced for a study of T cell changes during pregnancy in multiple sclerosis. Trimming took off 1 base at V and 4 bases at J, with 12 bases between the two ends. The CDR3 totals 15 residues. CDR1 LNHDA and CDR2 SQIVND come from the germline V gene (reference sequence). Some clones are missing from TCRdb's copy, which holds only in-frame ones; the method was immunoSEQ multiplex PCR. The sample carries over 55,000 clones, roughly 87% recorded once. The sample in question was peripheral blood, obtained in the first trimester of pregnancy. The gene calls are TRBV19 and TRBJ2-3; D unresolved. The origin of this receptor is a female donor with multiple sclerosis, enrolled in a pregnancy study. The CDR3 nucleotides are TGTGCCAGTAGTATAGGTCTCGAGTTCGCAGATACGCAGTATTTT. It translates to CASSIGLEFADTQYF.